This T cell receptor beta chain derives from a study of cytotoxic CD8 clonotypes in ibrutinib-treated CLL. Clones were sequenced by immunoSEQ multiplex PCR, and TCRdb holds only the in-frame ones, with some missing. This table holds over 150,000 clones, roughly 86% found once. The CDR3 is made up of 15 amino acids. Trimming at V came to 2 bases and at J to 0 bases, leaving 2 bases not matched to a gene. CDR1 is LNHDA and CDR2 is SQIVND in the germline V gene (reference sequence). This chain links TRBV19 with TRBJ2-5; 8 bases agree with TRBD2. The receptor's source is a human donor with chronic lymphocytic leukemia. The sequences come from PBMCs, collected after 12 months of ibrutinib treatment. The CDR3 loop reads CASSISGGNQETQYF. The DNA of the CDR3 is TGTGCCAGTAGTATATCGGGGGGGAACCAAGAGACCCAGTACTTC.